The present TCR beta chain was sequenced within a study of T cells after yellow fever vaccination. In the study overall: SMART-Seq v4 Ultra Low Input prepared the low-cell-number fractions.

This clonotype was seen ten or more times. The antigen remains undetermined. The V segment lost 6 bases and the J segment 4 bases; nucleotides outside the gene matches: 10. Germline CDR1 is DFQATT and CDR2 is SNEGSKA (reference sequence). This CDR3 spans 15 amino acids. Study findings and constraints: A secondary response was less intense yet reached its peak sooner, at day 5 versus 15. The study re-detected most primary-vaccination clones after the booster (roughly 95% CD4, approximately 88% CD8).

Template switching by 5'RACE produced TCR cDNA, adding a universal primer site and UMIs. TCRdb processed the 5' RACE reads anew with MiXCR; each CDR3 protein has one entry. This table holds about 260,000 distinct CDR3 sequences, around 5.2% found once. This TCR came from a man younger than 35 who received the YFV17D yellow fever vaccine. The sequences come from CD4+ T cells sorted from PBMCs, collected on the day of the yellow fever booster vaccination. J is TRBJ2-1 and V is TRBV20-1; 9 bases are a match to TRBD1. CDR3 amino acids: CSASRQDRGYNEQFF. The DNA of the CDR3 is TGCAGTGCCTCCAGGCAGGACAGGGGTTACAATGAGCAGTTCTTC.